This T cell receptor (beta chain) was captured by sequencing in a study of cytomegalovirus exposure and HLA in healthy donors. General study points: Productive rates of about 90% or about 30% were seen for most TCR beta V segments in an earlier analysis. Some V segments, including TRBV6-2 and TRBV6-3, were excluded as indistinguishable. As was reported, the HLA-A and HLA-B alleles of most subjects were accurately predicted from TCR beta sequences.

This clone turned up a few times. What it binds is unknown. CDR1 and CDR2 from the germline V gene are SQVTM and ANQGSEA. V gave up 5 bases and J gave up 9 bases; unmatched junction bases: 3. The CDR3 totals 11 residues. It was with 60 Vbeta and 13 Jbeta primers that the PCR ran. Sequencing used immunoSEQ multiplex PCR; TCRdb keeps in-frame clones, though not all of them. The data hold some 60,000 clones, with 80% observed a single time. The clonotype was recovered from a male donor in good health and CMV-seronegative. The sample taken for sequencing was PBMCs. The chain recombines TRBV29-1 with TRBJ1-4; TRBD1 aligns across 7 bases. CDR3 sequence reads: CSVWTGQKLFF. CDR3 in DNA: TGCAGCGTTTGGACAGGACAAAAACTGTTTTTT.